These 28 T cell receptor beta chains originate from one sample sequenced in a study of T cells expressing NK-cell markers. Reprocessing the 5' RACE reads, TCRdb reports a single entry for every CDR3 protein and omits DNA. The specimen's table records 150,000 to 160,000 distinct CDR3 sequences. Sequenced material: blood T cells: a sorted CD56 or NKG2C T cell subset, CD4+ or CD8+ T cells, or bulk PBMC T cells (not recorded which). These receptors all stem from a woman in her 50s in good health.

V gene TRBV7-8 combines with J gene TRBJ1-2; absent DNA, TCRdb's TRBD1 call cannot be checked. The length of the CDR3 is 14 residues. Germline lookup yields CDR1 SGHVS and CDR2 FQNEAQ. The chain's CDR3 is CASSSQGAKHGYTF.

V is TRBV12-3 or TRBV12-4 and J is TRBJ1-3; the D call from TCRdb, TRBD1, cannot be confirmed without DNA. The CDR3 loop spans 14 amino acids. CDR3 sequence: CASSKTGSGNTIYF.

The chain has TRBV9 and TRBJ2-5; as DNA is missing, the TRBD1 call by TCRdb cannot be tested. Per germline, CDR1 SGDLS and CDR2 YYNGEE. The CDR3 runs to 15 residues. CDR3 in amino acids: CASSPGTGREETQYF. Drawing the rest from reference TRBV9 and TRBJ2-5, the complete variable domain is DSGVTQTPKHLITATGQRVTLRCSPRSGDLSVYWYQQSLDQGLQFLIQYYNGEERAKGNILERFSAQQFPDLHSELNLSSLELGDSALYFCASSPGTGREETQYFGPGTRLLVL.

The chain has TRBV29-1 and TRBJ2-3. This CDR3 comprises 13 residues. Germline-derived CDR1 and CDR2 are SQVTM and ANQGSEA. This chain's CDR3 is CSVDDGYTDTQYF.

The rearrangement links TRBV19 to TRBJ2-1; the TCRdb call, TRBD2, lacks DNA for checking. Germline V gene data show CDR1 as LNHDA and CDR2 as SQIVND (reference sequence). CDR3 size: 13 residues. The CDR3 region is CASSGSAPGEQFF.

The rearrangement links TRBV28 to TRBJ2-5; TCRdb names TRBD1, which stays unverified in the absence of DNA. The CDR3 has 14 residues. CDR1 MDHEN and CDR2 SYDVKM come from the germline V gene. CDR3 protein: CASSSSSRGETQYF.

The rearrangement uses TRBV29-1 and TRBJ2-2. The CDR3 totals 13 residues. CDR1 and CDR2 from the germline V gene are SQVTM and ANQGSEA. The CDR3 loop reads CSVTPRDTGELFF.

V gene TRBV4-1 combines with J gene TRBJ2-1; checking the TCRdb D call of TRBD2 is not possible without DNA. Germline V gene sequence: CDR1 MGHRA, CDR2 YSYEKL. This CDR3 comprises 15 residues. CDR3 residues: CASSQEASLYNEQFF.

The chain carries TRBV3-1 and TRBJ2-7; with no DNA, the TCRdb D assignment of TRBD1 cannot be verified. This CDR3 spans 17 amino acids. Germline-derived CDR1 and CDR2 are LGHDT and YNNKEL (reference sequence). CDR3 residues: CASSQDREGEASYEQYF.

This sequence joins TRBV25-1 and TRBJ1-5; TCRdb proposes TRBD1, but this gene call is untestable without DNA. Germline assignment: CDR1 MGHDK and CDR2 SYGVNS. The CDR3 covers 13 residues. The CDR3 protein is CASSLGALQPQHF.

The V gene is TRBV20-1, the J gene TRBJ2-2; the D gene TCRdb calls, TRBD1, cannot be checked with no DNA. The CDR3 contains 15 residues. Per the germline V gene, CDR1 is DFQATT and CDR2 is SNEGSKA (reference sequence). The CDR3 spells CSARGLQGDTGELFF.

The chain carries TRBV13 and TRBJ1-3. CDR1 PRHDT and CDR2 FYEKMQ come from the germline V gene (reference sequence). The length of the CDR3 is 16 residues. The CDR3 sequence: CASSQRDGYSGNTIYF.

The chain combines TRBV11-2 with TRBJ2-1; TCRdb calls TRBD1, which cannot be checked without DNA. This CDR3 contains 15 residues. Germline CDR1 and CDR2: SGHAT and FQNNGV. The CDR3 protein is CASSRGTGDYNEQFF.

This rearrangement joins TRBV24-1 to TRBJ1-5. Germline-derived CDR1 and CDR2 are KGHDR and SFDVKD. This CDR3 contains 13 residues. This CDR3 reads CATSVGSYQPQHF.

The CDR3 spells CASRPRLVNEQYF. The gene calls are TRBV28 and TRBJ2-7; TCRdb designates TRBD2, a call that cannot be tested without DNA. The CDR3 has 13 residues. Germline assignment: CDR1 MDHEN and CDR2 SYDVKM.

The chain links TRBV28 to TRBJ1-1; TCRdb's D gene call, TRBD1, goes unchecked for lack of DNA. This CDR3 region has 15 residues. Germline V gene sequence: CDR1 MDHEN, CDR2 SYDVKM. The CDR3 loop is CASSSTGTMNTEAFF.

The chain has TRBV4-2 and TRBJ1-1; TCRdb proposes TRBD1, but this gene call is untestable without DNA. CDR1 is LGHNA and CDR2 is YNFKEQ in the germline V gene. The CDR3 totals 16 residues. CDR3 protein: CASSQDEWGLISEAFF.

The rearrangement joins TRBV12-3 or TRBV12-4 to TRBJ1-2; the D call of TRBD1 rests on TCRdb alone, since no DNA is present to check it. The CDR3 extends over 15 amino acids. The CDR3 spells CASSLVGQGPLGYTF.

This sequence joins TRBV3-1 and TRBJ2-1; TCRdb's D call, TRBD2, is unchecked because there is no DNA. CDR3 length equals 14 residues. The germline CDR1 and CDR2 sequences are LGHDT and YNNKEL (reference sequence). The CDR3 here is CASSQPSGYNEQFF.

The genes are TRBV14 and TRBJ2-7; TCRdb outputs TRBD2, but without DNA this stays unchecked. CDR1 and CDR2 from the germline V gene are SGHDN and FVKESK. This CDR3 region has 15 residues. CDR3 sequence reads: CASSHPRQRPYEQYF.

This chain uses TRBV7-2 with TRBJ1-5; the TCRdb D gene call, TRBD1, has no DNA to confirm it. Germline values: CDR1 SGHTA, CDR2 FQGNSA. The CDR3 runs 14 residues. CDR3 sequence: CASSSTGYNQPQHF.

J is TRBJ2-1 and V is TRBV5-6. The CDR3 spans 16 residues. Germline values: CDR1 SGHDT, CDR2 YYEEEE. This CDR3 reads CASSSKSSQAYNEQFF.

The V gene is TRBV7-9, the J gene TRBJ2-1; as DNA is missing, the TRBD2 call by TCRdb cannot be tested. The CDR3 has 11 residues. Germline assignment: CDR1 SEHNR and CDR2 FQNEAQ (reference sequence). The CDR3 sequence: CASSTGGTQFF.

The chain carries TRBV29-1 and TRBJ2-1. This CDR3 has 13 residues. Per germline, CDR1 SQVTM and CDR2 ANQGSEA. The CDR3: CSVEDARYNEQFF.

This CDR3 is CATSDPDSTGYNEQFF. This chain uses TRBV24-1 with TRBJ2-1; as DNA is missing, the TRBD1 call by TCRdb cannot be tested. Germline V gene lookup returns CDR1 KGHDR and CDR2 SFDVKD. The CDR3 runs to 16 residues.

This chain joins TRBV20-1 and TRBJ2-6; TCRdb calls TRBD2, which cannot be checked without DNA. The CDR3 contains 17 residues. CDR1 and CDR2 (germline): DFQATT, SNEGSKA (reference sequence). The CDR3 spells CSARDSAFPPGANVLTF.

The rearrangement uses TRBV19 and TRBJ2-1. Germline CDR1 reads LNHDA; CDR2 reads SQIVND (reference sequence). This CDR3 has 12 residues. CDR3 loop: CASSIDRGEQFF.

The CDR3 here is CATSDPGTALTQYF. The rearrangement joins TRBV24-1 to TRBJ2-3; absent DNA, TCRdb's TRBD1 call cannot be checked. CDR3 size: 14 residues. CDR1 is KGHDR and CDR2 is SFDVKD in the germline V gene.